A single sample is the source of the 25 T cell receptor beta chains below, sequenced in a study of patients and donors after allogeneic stem cell transplantation. Via MiXCR, TCRdb re-called the RT-PCR reads, giving one row per CDR3 protein. The data contain about 960,000 distinct CDR3 sequences, over 15% of them seen just once; the ten biggest clones take up 5% to 6.5%. The sequencing sample was made of blood, either unsorted or a sorted T cell fraction (not recorded which). The receptors come from a human donor who was either an allogeneic HSCT recipient or a stem cell or donor lymphocyte infusion donor (not recorded which). It is not recorded whose cells these are; they may come from a transplant donor.

This clonotype came up a few times. The chain joins TRBV18 to TRBJ2-3; D call uncertain. Germline lookup yields CDR1 KGHSH and CDR2 LQKENI. This CDR3 is 16 amino acids long. The V end lost 2 bases, the J end lost 0 bases, and 12 bases lay between the germline ends. The CDR3 DNA sequence: TGTGCCAGCTCACCAAATCCCCGAGAAAGCACAGATACGCAGTATTTT. Translation gives CASSPNPRESTDTQYF.

This clonotype was counted a few times. The chain carries TRBV2 and TRBJ2-1; 15 nucleotides match TRBD2. The ends lost 3 bases at V and 2 bases at J; junction bases unmatched: 8. The germline V gene has CDR1 SNHLY and CDR2 FYNNEI. The CDR3 has 19 residues. CDR3 DNA sequence: TGTGCCAGCAGTGACCCGGGACTAGCGGGAGGTCCCACCTACAATGAGCAGTTCTTC. Amino acid sequence: CASSDPGLAGGPTYNEQFF.

This rearrangement joins TRBV12-3 or TRBV12-4 to TRBJ1-3; D gene ambiguous. Trimming took off 5 bases at V and 4 bases at J, with 3 bases between the two ends. The CDR3 covers 11 residues. As DNA, the CDR3 is TGTGCCAGCAGTATGGGAAACACCATATATTTT. Protein: CASSMGNTIYF.

This clonotype was picked up a small number of times. V is TRBV28 and J is TRBJ2-1; D perhaps matches TRBD2 (5 bases). The V end was cut by 3 bases, the J end by 9 bases, with 18 bases between. The V gene's germline CDR1 is MDHEN and CDR2 SYDVKM. CDR3 size: 15 residues. The CDR3 sequence is CASSFLSPGLGEQFF. DNA for the CDR3: TGTGCCAGCAGTTTTTTGTCTCCCGGACTTGGTGAGCAGTTCTTC.

In regard to this clonotype: The germline gene is not matched at one end of the junction; a read error may be the cause. V and J are TRBV29-1 and TRBJ1-2; 7 nucleotides align to TRBD1. Germline loops: CDR1 SQVTM, CDR2 ANQGSEA. This CDR3 spans 12 amino acids. CDR3 amino acids: CSVEDSWGTVLF. CDR3 bases: TGCAGCGTTGAAGATTCGTGGGGGACAGTTCTCTTC. Variable domain in full (rest from reference TRBV29-1 and TRBJ1-2): SAVISQKPSRDICQRGTSLTIQCQVDSQVTMMFWYRQQPGQSLTLIATANQGSEATYESGFVIDKFPISRPNLTFSTLTVSNMSPEDSSIYLCSVEDSWGTVLFGSGTRLTVV.

The V call is TRBV9, the J call TRBJ1-1; D unclear. V was pared by 4 bases and J by 3 bases, with 16 bases between. Per germline, CDR1 SGDLS and CDR2 YYNGEE. The CDR3 spans 15 residues. The CDR3 DNA follows: TGTGCCAGCAGCCTGCGGGGTTTAGGCGACACTGAAGCTTTCTTT. Translating it yields CASSLRGLGDTEAFF.

This clonotype was counted only a few times. V gene TRBV5-1 combines with J gene TRBJ2-5; D call uncertain. Trimming took 0 bases from V and 2 from J, leaving 11 bases between them. The CDR3 is 15 residues long. The V gene's germline CDR1 is SGHRS and CDR2 YFSETQ. This chain's CDR3 is CASSLVGLGQETQYF. DNA for the CDR3: TGCGCCAGCAGCTTGGTTGGGCTAGGACAAGAGACCCAGTACTTC.

This clonotype was seen more than once but under ten times. The rearrangement joins TRBV6-2 or TRBV6-3 to TRBJ2-3, with no clear D. The CDR3 length is 14 residues. From germline, CDR1 is MNHEY and CDR2 SVGEGT. The V gene lost 7 bases and the J gene lost 0 bases, with 11 bases spanning the gap. The CDR3 loop reads CASKAASSTDTQYF. DNA of the CDR3: TGTGCCAGCAAGGCAGCGTCTAGCACAGATACGCAGTATTTT.

This clonotype occurred a few times. The V gene is TRBV20-1, the J gene TRBJ1-3, with D uncertain. Trimming removed 3 bases at V and 3 bases at J, with 15 bases between. This CDR3 comprises 15 residues. Germline values: CDR1 DFQATT, CDR2 SNEGSKA (reference sequence). As DNA, the CDR3 is TGCAGTGCTAGTATCGGCCAGAACCTTGGAAACACCATATATTTT. This sequence encodes CSASIGQNLGNTIYF.

This clonotype showed up many times. The DNA for the CDR3 is TGTGCCAGCACCACGGTCCGGACAGGGATGACTGAAGCTTTCTTT. It encodes CASTTVRTGMTEAFF. The gene calls are TRBV12-3 or TRBV12-4 and TRBJ1-1, with TRBD1 matching over 8 bases. This CDR3 has 15 residues. The ends lost 7 bases at V and 5 bases at J; junction bases unmatched: 12.

The chain combines TRBV5-1 with TRBJ2-5; D is undetermined. The CDR3 contains 14 residues. Trimming pared 4 bases from V and 5 bases from J, leaving 15 bases between. CDR1 and CDR2 (germline): SGHRS, YFSETQ. Here the CDR3 reads CASSLPGSVETQYF. The CDR3 DNA sequence: TGCGCCAGCAGCCTCCCCGGAAGTGTGGAGACCCAGTACTTC.

Concerning this clonotype itself: A much bigger clone sits one base away, suggesting this may be a read error. The chain has TRBV6-1 and TRBJ1-4; D is uncertain. The CDR3 has 10 amino acids. Trimming stripped 5 bases from V and 5 bases from J, with 0 bases between. The germline CDR1 and CDR2 sequences are MNHNS and SASEGT. The CDR3 sequence is CASSNEKLFF. The CDR3 DNA sequence: TGTGCCAGCAGTAATGAAAAACTGTTTTTT.

The V gene is TRBV5-1, the J gene TRBJ2-3; D may match TRBD1 or TRBD2 (6 bases each). V lost 4 bases, J lost 0 bases, and 18 bases lay in between. The CDR3 has 17 amino acids. Germline-derived CDR1 and CDR2 are SGHRS and YFSETQ. CDR3 sequence reads: CASSGGLRPASTDTQYF. DNA of the CDR3: TGCGCCAGCAGCGGGGGGCTGCGGCCGGCAAGCACAGATACGCAGTATTTT.

This clonotype has only a few counts. The chain combines TRBV12-3 or TRBV12-4 with TRBJ1-5, with D perhaps matching TRBD1 (5 bases). The CDR3 is 16 residues long. Trimming left V 4 bases short and J 0 bases short, with 13 bases between. DNA for the CDR3: TGTGCCAGCAGTTACGGCGGGGGAGTTAGCAATCAGCCCCAGCATTTT. This sequence encodes CASSYGGGVSNQPQHF.

This clonotype was seen at least ten times. The chain joins TRBV12-3 or TRBV12-4 to TRBJ2-5; 11 nucleotides align to TRBD2. This CDR3 is built from 16 residues. V shed 5 bases and J 7 bases; nucleotides not matched to a gene: 12. CDR3 protein: CASSPGASGRRATQYF. The CDR3 nucleotides are TGTGCCAGCAGTCCAGGGGCTAGCGGGAGGAGGGCGACCCAGTACTTC.

This clonotype appeared a few times. The J gene is TRBJ1-1, the V gene TRBV7-3; D not resolved. The CDR3 is 14 amino acids. Germline CDR1 and CDR2: SGHTA and FQGTGA. V gave up 2 bases and J gave up 4 bases, with 11 bases separating them. CDR3 sequence (DNA): TGTGCCAGCAGCTTATCCCCCTTGAGCACTGAAGCTTTCTTT. Translating it yields CASSLSPLSTEAFF.

This clonotype was counted a single time. V and J are TRBV7-9 and TRBJ2-7, with no clear D. Germline V gene sequence: CDR1 SEHNR, CDR2 FQNEAQ (reference sequence). Trimming stripped 0 bases from V and 0 bases from J, with 9 bases between. The CDR3 length is 15 residues. CDR3 in amino acids: CASSLAHGRSYEQYF. The CDR3 DNA is TGTGCCAGCAGCTTAGCGCATGGCCGCTCCTACGAGCAGTACTTC.

This clonotype was counted a few times. The V call is TRBV15, the J call TRBJ1-5, with TRBD1 as a possible D gene (6 bases). The germline V and J ends were trimmed by 6 bases and 5 bases, with 11 bases remaining between them. The germline CDR1 and CDR2 sequences are LNHNV and YYDKDF (reference sequence). The CDR3 extends over 13 amino acids. The CDR3 loop reads CATREGEYQPQHF. In DNA, the CDR3 is TGTGCCACCAGAGAGGGGGAATATCAGCCCCAGCATTTT. Supplemented by reference TRBV15 and TRBJ1-5, the full variable domain reads DAMVIQNPRYQVTQFGKPVTLSCSQTLNHNVMYWYQQKSSQAPKLLFHYYDKDFNNEADTPDNFQSRRPNTSFCFLDIRSPGLGDTAMYLCATREGEYQPQHFGDGTRLSIL.

The chain combines TRBV30 with TRBJ2-3; perhaps D is TRBD1 or TRBD2 (5 bases each). The CDR3 totals 14 residues. Germline CDR1 GTSNPN, CDR2 SVGIG (reference sequence). Between the trimmed V and J ends, which lost 1 base and 1 base, there was a span of 9 bases. The CDR3 DNA follows: TGTGCCTGGAGTGGGGACCTAGGCACAGATACGCAGTATTTT. Translated, it gives CAWSGDLGTDTQYF.

The chain recombines TRBV7-3 with TRBJ1-6; no definite D call. Germline-derived CDR1 and CDR2 are SGHTA and FQGTGA. There are 13 residues in the CDR3. Trimming pared 0 bases from V and 10 bases from J, leaving 7 bases between. CDR3 amino acids: CASSLTDESPLHF. DNA for the CDR3: TGTGCCAGCAGCTTAACAGATGAGTCACCCCTCCACTTT.

This clonotype was seen at least ten times. The chain combines TRBV25-1 with TRBJ1-1; TRBD1 is a possible D gene (5 bases). CDR1 MGHDK and CDR2 SYGVNS come from the germline V gene. This CDR3 is built from 13 residues. The V end was cut by 4 bases, the J end by 5 bases, with 11 bases between. CDR3: CASSATRGTEAFF. The DNA of the CDR3 is TGTGCCAGCAGTGCTACACGGGGGACTGAAGCTTTCTTT.

The CDR3 is CASSYSTGAGTEAFF. In DNA, the CDR3 is TGTGCCAGCAGTTACTCAACAGGGGCGGGCACTGAAGCTTTCTTT. This chain connects TRBV6-5 to TRBJ1-1, with 7 positions matching TRBD1. Germline CDR1 reads MNHEY; CDR2 reads SVGAGI. The CDR3 is 15 amino acids. With 0 bases clipped from V and 4 bases from J, the junction kept 5 bases outside the gene matches.

V gene TRBV20-1 combines with J gene TRBJ1-4; 8 bases are shared with TRBD1. CDR3 size: 12 residues. Germline V CDR1 and CDR2: DFQATT, SNEGSKA (reference sequence). V trimming: 4 bases; J trimming: 7 bases; junction bases outside the gene matches: 2. The CDR3 region is CSATGQGEKLFF. The CDR3, as DNA: TGCAGTGCTACAGGACAGGGTGAAAAACTGTTTTTT.

This clonotype turned up a few times. V gene TRBV9 combines with J gene TRBJ1-4, with D maybe TRBD1 (6 bases). V lost 6 bases and J lost 3, with 9 bases in between. Germline V lookup: CDR1 SGDLS, CDR2 YYNGEE. This CDR3 has 13 amino acids. The CDR3 loop reads CASKGGSNEKLFF. CDR3 sequence (DNA): TGTGCCAGCAAAGGGGGGTCTAATGAAAAACTGTTTTTT.

The chain recombines TRBV20-1 with TRBJ2-1, with 9 bases lining up with TRBD1. The CDR3 runs to 13 residues. After removal of 2 bases from V and 6 bases from J, the junction contained 2 bases not matched to a gene. CDR1 and CDR2 from the germline V gene are DFQATT and SNEGSKA (reference sequence). This CDR3 reads CSARPGQGNEQFF. The CDR3 bases are TGCAGTGCTAGACCGGGACAGGGCAATGAGCAGTTCTTC.